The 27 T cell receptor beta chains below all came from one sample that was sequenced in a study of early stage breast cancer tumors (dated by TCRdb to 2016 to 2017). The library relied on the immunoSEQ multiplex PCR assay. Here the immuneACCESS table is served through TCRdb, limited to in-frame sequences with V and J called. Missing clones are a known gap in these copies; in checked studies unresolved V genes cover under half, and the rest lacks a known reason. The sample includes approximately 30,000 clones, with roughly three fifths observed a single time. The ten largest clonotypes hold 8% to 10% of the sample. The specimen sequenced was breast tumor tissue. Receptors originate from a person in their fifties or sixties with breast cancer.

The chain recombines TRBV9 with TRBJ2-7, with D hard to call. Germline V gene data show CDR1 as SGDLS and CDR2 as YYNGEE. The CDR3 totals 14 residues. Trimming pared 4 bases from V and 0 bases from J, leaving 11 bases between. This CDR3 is CASSPGPYSYEQYF. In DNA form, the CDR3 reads TGTGCCAGCAGCCCGGGCCCTTACTCCTACGAGCAGTACTTC.

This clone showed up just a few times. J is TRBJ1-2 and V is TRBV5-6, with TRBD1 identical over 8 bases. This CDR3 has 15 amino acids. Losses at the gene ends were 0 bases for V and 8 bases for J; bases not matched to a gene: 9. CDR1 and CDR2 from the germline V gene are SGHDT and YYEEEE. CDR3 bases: TGTGCCAGCAGCTTGGCCGAGGTCAGGGGGCTCGGCTACACCTTC. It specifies CASSLAEVRGLGYTF.

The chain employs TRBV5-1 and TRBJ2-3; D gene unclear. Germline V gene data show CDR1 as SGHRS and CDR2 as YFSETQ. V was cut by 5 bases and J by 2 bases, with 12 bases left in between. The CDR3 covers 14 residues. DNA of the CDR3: TGCGCCAGCAGGGGTGCAACCCACACAGATACGCAGTATTTT. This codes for CASRGATHTDTQYF.

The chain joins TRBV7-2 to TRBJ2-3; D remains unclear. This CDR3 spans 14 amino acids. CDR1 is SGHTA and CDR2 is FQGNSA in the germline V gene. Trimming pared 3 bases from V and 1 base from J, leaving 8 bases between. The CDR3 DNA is TGTGCCAGCAGCTTCTGGGTTGGCACAGATACGCAGTATTTT. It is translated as CASSFWVGTDTQYF.

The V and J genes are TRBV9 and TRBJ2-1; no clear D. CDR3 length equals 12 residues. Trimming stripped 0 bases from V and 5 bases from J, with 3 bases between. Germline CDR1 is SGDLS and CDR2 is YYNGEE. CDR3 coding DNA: TGTGCCAGCAGCGTAGCGGACAATGAGCAGTTCTTC. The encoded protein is CASSVADNEQFF.

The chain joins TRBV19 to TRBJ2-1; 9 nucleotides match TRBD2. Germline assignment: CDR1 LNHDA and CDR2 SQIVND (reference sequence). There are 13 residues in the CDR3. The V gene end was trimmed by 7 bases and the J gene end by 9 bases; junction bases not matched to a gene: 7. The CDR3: CASTGLAIGEQFF. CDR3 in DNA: TGTGCCAGTACGGGACTAGCTATCGGTGAGCAGTTCTTC.

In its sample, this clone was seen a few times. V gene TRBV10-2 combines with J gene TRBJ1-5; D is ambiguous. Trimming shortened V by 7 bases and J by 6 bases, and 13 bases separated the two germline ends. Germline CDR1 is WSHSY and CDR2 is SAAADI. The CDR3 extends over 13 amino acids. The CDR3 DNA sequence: TGCGCCAGCACGGTCGGTTATGGTCAGCCCCAGCATTTT. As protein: CASTVGYGQPQHF.

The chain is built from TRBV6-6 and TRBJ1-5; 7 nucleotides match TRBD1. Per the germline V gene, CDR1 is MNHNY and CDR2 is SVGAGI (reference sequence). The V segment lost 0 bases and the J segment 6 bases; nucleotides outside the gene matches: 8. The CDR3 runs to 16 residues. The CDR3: CASSYSYGQGGQPQHF. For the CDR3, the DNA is TGTGCCAGCAGTTACTCGTATGGGCAGGGGGGTCAGCCCCAGCATTTT.

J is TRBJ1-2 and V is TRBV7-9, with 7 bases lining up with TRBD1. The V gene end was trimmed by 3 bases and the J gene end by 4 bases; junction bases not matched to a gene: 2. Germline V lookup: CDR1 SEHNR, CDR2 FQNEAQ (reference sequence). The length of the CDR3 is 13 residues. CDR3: CASSFGTVYGYTF. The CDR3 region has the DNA TGTGCCAGCAGCTTCGGGACAGTCTATGGCTACACCTTC.

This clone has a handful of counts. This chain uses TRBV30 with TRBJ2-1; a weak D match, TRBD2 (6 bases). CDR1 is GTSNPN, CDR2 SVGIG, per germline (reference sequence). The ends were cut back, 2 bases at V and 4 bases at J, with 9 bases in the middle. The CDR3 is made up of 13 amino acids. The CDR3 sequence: CAWSSGRYNEQFF. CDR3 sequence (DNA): TGTGCCTGGAGTAGCGGGCGTTACAATGAGCAGTTCTTC.

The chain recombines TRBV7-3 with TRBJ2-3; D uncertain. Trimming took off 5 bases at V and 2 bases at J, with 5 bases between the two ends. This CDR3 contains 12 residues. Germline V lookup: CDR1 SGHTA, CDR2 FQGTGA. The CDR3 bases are TGTGCCAGCAGCGGGGACACAGATACGCAGTATTTT. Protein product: CASSGDTDTQYF.

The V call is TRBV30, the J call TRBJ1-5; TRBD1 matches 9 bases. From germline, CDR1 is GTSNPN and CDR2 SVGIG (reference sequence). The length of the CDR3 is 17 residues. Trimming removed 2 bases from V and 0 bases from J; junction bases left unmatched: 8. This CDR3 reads CAWSSPGQGYSNQPQHF. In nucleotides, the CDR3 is TGTGCCTGGAGTTCACCGGGACAGGGCTATAGCAATCAGCCCCAGCATTTT. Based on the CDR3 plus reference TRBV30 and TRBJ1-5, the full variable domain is SQTIHQWPATLVQPVGSPLSLECTVEGTSNPNLYWYRQAAGRGLQLLFYSVGIGQISSEVPQNLSASRPQDRQFILSSKKLLLSDSGFYLCAWSSPGQGYSNQPQHFGDGTRLSIL.

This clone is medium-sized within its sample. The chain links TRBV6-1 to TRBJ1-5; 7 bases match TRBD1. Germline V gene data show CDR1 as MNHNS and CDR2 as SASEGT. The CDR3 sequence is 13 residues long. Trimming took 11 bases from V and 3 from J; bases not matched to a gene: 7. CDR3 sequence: CACGQALNQPQHF. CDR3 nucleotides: TGTGCCTGTGGACAGGCGCTCAATCAGCCCCAGCATTTT.

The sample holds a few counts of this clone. DNA of the CDR3: TGCGCCAGCAGTTTCCCCTTCGGACAGGGAGGGATCAACACTGAAGCTTTCTTT. Translating it yields CASSFPFGQGGINTEAFF. The chain uses TRBV5-1 and TRBJ1-1, with 8 positions matching TRBD1. The CDR3 spans 18 residues. V gave up 5 bases and J gave up 2 bases; unmatched junction bases: 17. Germline V gives CDR1 SGHRS, CDR2 YFSETQ.

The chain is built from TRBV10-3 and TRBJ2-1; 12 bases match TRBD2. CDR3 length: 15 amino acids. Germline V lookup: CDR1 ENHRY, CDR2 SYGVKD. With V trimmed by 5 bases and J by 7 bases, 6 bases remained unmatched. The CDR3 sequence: CAISSTSGSGNEQFF. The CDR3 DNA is TGTGCCATCAGTTCGACTAGCGGGAGTGGGAATGAGCAGTTCTTC.

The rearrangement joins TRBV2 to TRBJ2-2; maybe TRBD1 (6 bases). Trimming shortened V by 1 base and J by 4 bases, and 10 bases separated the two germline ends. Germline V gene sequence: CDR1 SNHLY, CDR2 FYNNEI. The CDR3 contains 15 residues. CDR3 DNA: TGTGCCAGCAGTGAAGTCATACAGGGCACCGGGGAGCTGTTTTTT. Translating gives CASSEVIQGTGELFF.

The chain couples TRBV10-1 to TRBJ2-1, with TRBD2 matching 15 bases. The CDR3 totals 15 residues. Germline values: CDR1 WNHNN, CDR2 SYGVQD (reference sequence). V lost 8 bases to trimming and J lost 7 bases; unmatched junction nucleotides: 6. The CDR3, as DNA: TGCGCCAGCTCTCCCGGGACTAGCGGGAGGAATGAGCAGTTCTTC. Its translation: CASSPGTSGRNEQFF.

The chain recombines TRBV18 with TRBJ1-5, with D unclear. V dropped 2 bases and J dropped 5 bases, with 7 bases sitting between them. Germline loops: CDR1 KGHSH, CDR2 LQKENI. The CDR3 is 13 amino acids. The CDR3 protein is CASSPSVDQPQHF. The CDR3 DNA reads TGTGCCAGCTCACCATCGGTTGATCAGCCCCAGCATTTT.

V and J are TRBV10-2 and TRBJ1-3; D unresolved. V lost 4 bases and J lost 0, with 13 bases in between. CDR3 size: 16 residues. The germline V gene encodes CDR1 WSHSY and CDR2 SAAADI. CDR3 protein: CASSGTDYLSGNTIYF. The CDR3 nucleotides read TGCGCCAGCAGTGGGACGGATTACCTCTCTGGAAACACCATATATTTT.

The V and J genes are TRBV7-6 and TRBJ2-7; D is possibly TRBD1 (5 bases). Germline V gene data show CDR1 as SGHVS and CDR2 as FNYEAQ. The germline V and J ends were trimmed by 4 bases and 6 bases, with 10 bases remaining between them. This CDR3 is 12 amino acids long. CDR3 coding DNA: TGTGCCAGCAGCTCCTATGACAGCGAGCAGTACTTC. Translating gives CASSSYDSEQYF.

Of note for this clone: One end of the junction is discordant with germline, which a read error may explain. The CDR3 nucleotides are TGCGCCACCAGCAGACTAGCGGGGAGCTCCTACGAGCAGTACTTC. This codes for CATSRLAGSSYEQYF. The chain couples TRBV7-9 to TRBJ2-7; TRBD2 aligns across 11 bases. The CDR3 is made up of 15 amino acids. CDR1 SEHNR and CDR2 FQNEAQ come from the germline V gene (reference sequence).

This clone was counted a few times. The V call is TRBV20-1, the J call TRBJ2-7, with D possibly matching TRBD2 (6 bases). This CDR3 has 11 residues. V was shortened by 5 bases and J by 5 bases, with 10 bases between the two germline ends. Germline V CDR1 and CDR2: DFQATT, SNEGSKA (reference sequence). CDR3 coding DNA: TGCAGTGCTCCGGGGGACCACGAGCAGTACTTC. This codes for CSAPGDHEQYF.

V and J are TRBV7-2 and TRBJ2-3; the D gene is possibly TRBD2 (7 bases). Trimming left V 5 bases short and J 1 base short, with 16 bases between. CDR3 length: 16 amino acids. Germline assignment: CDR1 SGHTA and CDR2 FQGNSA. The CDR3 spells CASSGRRGGGTDTQYF. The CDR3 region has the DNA TGTGCCAGCAGCGGTCGAAGGGGGGGCGGCACAGATACGCAGTATTTT.

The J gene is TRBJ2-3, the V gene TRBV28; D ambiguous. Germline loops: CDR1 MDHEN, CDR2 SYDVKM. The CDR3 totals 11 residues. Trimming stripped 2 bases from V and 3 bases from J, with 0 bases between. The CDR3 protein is CASSLTDTQYF. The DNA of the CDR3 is TGTGCCAGCAGTTTAACAGATACGCAGTATTTT.

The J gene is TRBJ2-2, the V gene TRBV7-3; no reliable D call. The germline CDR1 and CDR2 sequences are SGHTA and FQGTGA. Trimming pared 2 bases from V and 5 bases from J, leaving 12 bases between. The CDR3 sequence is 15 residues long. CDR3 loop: CASSLESTRTGELFF. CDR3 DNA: TGTGCCAGCAGCTTAGAGTCGACAAGAACCGGGGAGCTGTTTTTT.

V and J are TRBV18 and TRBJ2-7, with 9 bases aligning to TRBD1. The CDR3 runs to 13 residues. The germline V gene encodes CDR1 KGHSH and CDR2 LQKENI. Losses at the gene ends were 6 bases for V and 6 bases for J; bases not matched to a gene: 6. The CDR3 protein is CASSPGTGREQYF. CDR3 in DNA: TGTGCCAGCTCGCCCGGGACAGGGCGCGAGCAGTACTTC.

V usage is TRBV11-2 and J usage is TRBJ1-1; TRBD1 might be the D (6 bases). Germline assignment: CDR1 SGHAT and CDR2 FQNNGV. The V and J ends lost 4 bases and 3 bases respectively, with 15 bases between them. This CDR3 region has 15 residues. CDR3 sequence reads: CASSSQGVGHTEAFF. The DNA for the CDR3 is TGTGCCAGCAGCTCACAGGGCGTGGGTCACACTGAAGCTTTCTTT.